This TCR beta chain is from a study of tumor-infiltrating lymphocytes in localized non-small cell lung cancer. The assay was immunoSEQ multiplex PCR, and TCRdb's table has in-frame clones only and misses some. The sample holds roughly 11,000 clones, roughly 84% seen once. V was trimmed by 1 base and J by 5 bases, leaving 9 bases between them. Germline-derived CDR1 and CDR2 are SGHRS and YFSETQ. This CDR3 spans 14 amino acids. The sample was lung tumor tissue. The V gene is TRBV5-1, the J gene TRBJ1-4; D is perhaps TRBD1 (5 bases). The clonotype originates from a human donor with non-small cell lung cancer. CDR3 DNA sequence: TGCGCCAGCAGCTTGATGGGGACGAATGAAAAACTGTTTTTT. Protein sequence: CASSLMGTNEKLFF. The variable domain in full, completed from reference TRBV5-1 and TRBJ1-4, reads KAGVTQTPRYLIKTRGQQVTLSCSPISGHRSVSWYQQTPGQGLQFLFEYFSETQRNKGNFPGRFSGRQFSNSRSEMNVSTLELGDSALYLCASSLMGTNEKLFFGSGTQLSVL.